The clone carrying this T cell receptor beta chain has only a few counts. Its antigen is unidentified. The germline and genes are mouse ones. The read comes to an end 1 residue before the CDR3 does, leaving the germline J gene to fill in the end. Generated by immunoSEQ multiplex PCR, the TCRdb table keeps only in-frame clones and is missing some. This table has around 4,400 clones, less than 55% appearing once. The time point was: mouse harvest day 14 after allogeneic transplant. Mouse grafts combined 10^7 T-cell-depleted bone marrow cells with 10^6 splenic CD5+ T cells. B6 (H2b) cells into BALB/c (H2d) mice; tissues taken at day 7 or 14. The source of the sample is a study of tissue T cells after allogeneic stem cell transplantation. Study results and limitations: Motif-based clustering found tissue-specific repertoire signatures shared across patients, though few clones were shared.

V dropped 2 bases and J dropped 2; count of bases not matched to a gene: 1. The CDR3 sequence is 13 residues long. Per the germline V gene, CDR1 is NNHNN and CDR2 is SYGAGS (reference sequence). The V gene is TRBV13-2, the J gene TRBJ2-7; 7 bases map to TRBD2. The source is a female BALB/c mouse given C57BL/6 T cells with graft-versus-host disease after an allogeneic hematopoietic cell transplant. Sequenced input: gut tissue. The CDR3 sequence is CASGDWGTYEQYF. The sequenced CDR3 bases are TGTGCCAGCGGTGACTGGGGGACCTATGAACAGTAC.